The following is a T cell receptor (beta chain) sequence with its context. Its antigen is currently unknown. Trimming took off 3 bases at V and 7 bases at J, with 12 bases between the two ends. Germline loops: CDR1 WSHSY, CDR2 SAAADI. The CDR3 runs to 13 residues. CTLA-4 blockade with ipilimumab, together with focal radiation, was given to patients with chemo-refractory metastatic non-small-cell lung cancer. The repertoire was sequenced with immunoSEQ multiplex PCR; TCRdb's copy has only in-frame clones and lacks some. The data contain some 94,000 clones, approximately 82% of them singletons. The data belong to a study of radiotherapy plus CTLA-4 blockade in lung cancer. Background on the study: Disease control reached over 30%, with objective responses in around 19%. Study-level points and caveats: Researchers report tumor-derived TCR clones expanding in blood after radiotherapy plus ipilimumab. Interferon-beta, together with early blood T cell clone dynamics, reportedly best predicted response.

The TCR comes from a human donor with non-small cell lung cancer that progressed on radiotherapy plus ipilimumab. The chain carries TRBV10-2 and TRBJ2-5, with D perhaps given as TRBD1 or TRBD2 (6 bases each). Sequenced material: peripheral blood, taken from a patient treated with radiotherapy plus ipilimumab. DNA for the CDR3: TGCGCCAGCAGTGAACTTAGGGGGGTGACCCAGTACTTC. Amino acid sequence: CASSELRGVTQYF.